The next 11 T cell receptor beta chains were all read from a single sample in a study of blood T cell repertoires in COVID-19. The protocol was immunoSEQ multiplex PCR, while the TCRdb copy is restricted to in-frame clones and leaves out a portion. Of about 170,000 clones listed, approximately 91% are singletons. Sequencing used peripheral blood. These receptors all stem from a man between 18 and 29 years old with COVID-19, enrolled during active disease.

This rearrangement joins TRBV4-1 to TRBJ2-7, with D possibly matching TRBD2 (6 bases). CDR1 is MGHRA, CDR2 YSYEKL, per germline. This CDR3 region has 15 residues. V gave up 4 bases and J gave up 4 bases, with 17 bases separating them. CDR3 region: CASSRETRSGYEQYF. The CDR3, as DNA: TGCGCCAGCAGCCGAGAGACTAGATCGGGGTACGAGCAGTACTTC.

The V call is TRBV15, the J call TRBJ2-7; TRBD2 is a possible D gene (5 bases). V was cut by 4 bases and J by 1 base, with 23 bases left in between. The CDR3 loop spans 18 amino acids. Germline V CDR1 and CDR2: LNHNV, YYDKDF (reference sequence). CDR3 nucleotide sequence: TGTGCCACCAGCACAGAACGACCTAGCCGAATCAGATCCTACGAGCAGTACTTC. Amino acid sequence: CATSTERPSRIRSYEQYF.

This rearrangement joins TRBV6-6 to TRBJ2-7, with 9 bases matching TRBD1. The CDR3 consists of 12 residues. Germline V gene data show CDR1 as MNHNY and CDR2 as SVGAGI (reference sequence). V was clipped by 5 bases and J by 7 bases; unmatched bases: 3. CDR3 sequence: CASSAGQGEQYF. CDR3 sequence (DNA): TGTGCCAGCAGTGCCGGACAGGGGGAGCAGTACTTC.

The V gene is TRBV5-6, the J gene TRBJ2-7, with TRBD2 identical over 13 bases. CDR3 size: 18 residues. With 3 bases clipped from V and 4 bases from J, the junction kept 13 bases outside the gene matches. CDR1 and CDR2 from the germline V gene are SGHDT and YYEEEE. The CDR3 spells CASSYGLAGVYIVYEQYF. Here the CDR3 DNA reads TGTGCCAGCAGCTATGGACTAGCGGGAGTTTACATTGTGTACGAGCAGTACTTC.

The chain uses TRBV18 and TRBJ2-5; 8 positions match TRBD2. The CDR3 runs 15 residues. V lost 3 bases and J lost 2; bases outside the gene matches: 5. Germline CDR1 and CDR2: KGHSH and LQKENI. DNA for the CDR3: TGTGCCAGCTCACCCCTGACTAGCGCACAAGAGACCCAGTACTTC. This encodes CASSPLTSAQETQYF.

This clone was seen only a few times. The chain couples TRBV29-1 to TRBJ1-2; D not certain. V lost 4 bases to trimming and J lost 4 bases, with 13 bases between them. This CDR3 spans 13 amino acids. Germline CDR1 reads SQVTM; CDR2 reads ANQGSEA. CDR3 bases: TGCAGCGTTGTGGGCCCAACCCTCTATGGCTACACCTTC. It yields the protein CSVVGPTLYGYTF.

The CDR3 loop is CASSLDISGTEAFF. CDR3 sequence (DNA): TGTGCCAGCAGCTTAGATATTAGCGGGACTGAAGCTTTCTTT. The chain combines TRBV7-9 with TRBJ1-1; D unclear. Looked up from germline, CDR1 is SEHNR and CDR2 is FQNEAQ (reference sequence). This CDR3 region has 14 residues. V lost 1 base and J 5 bases, leaving 11 bases between the germline ends.

The chain recombines TRBV9 with TRBJ2-7, with 10 nucleotides matching TRBD1. Germline V lookup: CDR1 SGDLS, CDR2 YYNGEE. The ends lost 4 bases at V and 0 bases at J; junction bases unmatched: 4. The CDR3 is made up of 15 amino acids. This CDR3 reads CASSPRQGASYEQYF. CDR3 sequence (DNA): TGTGCCAGCAGCCCAAGACAGGGGGCCTCCTACGAGCAGTACTTC.

The chain links TRBV15 to TRBJ1-2; D is possibly TRBD1 (5 bases). This CDR3 comprises 17 residues. Germline CDR1 reads LNHNV; CDR2 reads YYDKDF (reference sequence). V was pared by 0 bases and J by 4 bases, with 18 bases between. As DNA, the CDR3 is TGTGCCACCAGCAGAGATGATGGTGCAGGGTCGGCCTATGGCTACACCTTC. Its protein is CATSRDDGAGSAYGYTF.

The chain is built from TRBV6-5 and TRBJ1-4; D gene uncertain. This CDR3 has 14 residues. CDR1 is MNHEY, CDR2 SVGAGI, per germline. The V gene lost 7 bases and the J gene lost 0 bases, with 9 bases spanning the gap. The CDR3 sequence: CASTDTSTNEKLFF. The CDR3 nucleotides read TGTGCCAGCACCGACACTTCAACTAATGAAAAACTGTTTTTT.

The chain is built from TRBV27 and TRBJ1-2; the D gene is possibly TRBD1 (5 bases). This CDR3 region has 14 residues. Trimming took 8 bases from V and 2 from J, leaving 15 bases between them. Germline V CDR1 and CDR2: MNHEY, SMNVEV (reference sequence). CDR3 region: CASGLQETNYGYTF. The DNA for the CDR3 is TGTGCCAGCGGATTACAGGAGACCAACTATGGCTACACCTTC.